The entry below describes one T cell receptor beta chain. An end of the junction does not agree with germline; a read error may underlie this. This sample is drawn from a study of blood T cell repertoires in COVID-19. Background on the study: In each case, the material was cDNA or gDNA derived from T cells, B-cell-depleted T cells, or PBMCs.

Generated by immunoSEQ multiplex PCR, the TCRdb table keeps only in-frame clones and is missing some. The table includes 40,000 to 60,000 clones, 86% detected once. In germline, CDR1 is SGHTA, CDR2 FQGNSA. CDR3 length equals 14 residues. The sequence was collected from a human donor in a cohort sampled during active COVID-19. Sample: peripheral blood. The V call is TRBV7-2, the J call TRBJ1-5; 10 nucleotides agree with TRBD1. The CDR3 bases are TGTGCCAGCAGCATGACAGGGGGCAAGCAGCCCCAGCATTTT. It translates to CASSMTGGKQPQHF.